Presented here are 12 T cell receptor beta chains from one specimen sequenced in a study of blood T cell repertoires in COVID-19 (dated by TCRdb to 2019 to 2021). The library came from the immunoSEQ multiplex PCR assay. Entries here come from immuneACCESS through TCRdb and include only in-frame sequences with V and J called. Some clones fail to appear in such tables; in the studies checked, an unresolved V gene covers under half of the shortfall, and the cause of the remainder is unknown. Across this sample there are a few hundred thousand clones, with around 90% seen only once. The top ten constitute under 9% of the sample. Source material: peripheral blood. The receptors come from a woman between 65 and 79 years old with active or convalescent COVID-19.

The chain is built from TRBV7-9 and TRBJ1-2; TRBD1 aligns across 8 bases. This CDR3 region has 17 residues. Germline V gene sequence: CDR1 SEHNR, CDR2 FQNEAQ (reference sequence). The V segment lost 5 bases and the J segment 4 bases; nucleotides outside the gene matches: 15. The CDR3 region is CASSPRTGSANFYGYTF. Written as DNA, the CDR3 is TGTGCCAGCAGCCCCCGGACAGGGTCGGCTAATTTCTATGGCTACACCTTC.

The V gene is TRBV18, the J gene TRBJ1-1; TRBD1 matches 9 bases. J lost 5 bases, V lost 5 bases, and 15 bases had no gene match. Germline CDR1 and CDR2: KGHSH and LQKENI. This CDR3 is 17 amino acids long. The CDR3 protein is CASSAYKIPGTGTEAFF. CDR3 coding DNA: TGTGCCAGCTCAGCATACAAAATCCCCGGGACAGGGACTGAAGCTTTCTTT. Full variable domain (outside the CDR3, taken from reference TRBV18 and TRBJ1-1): NAGVMQNPRHLVRRRGQEARLRCSPMKGHSHVYWYRQLPEEGLKFMVYLQKENIIDESGMPKERFSAEFPKEGPSILRIQQVVRGDSAAYFCASSAYKIPGTGTEAFFGQGTRLTVV.

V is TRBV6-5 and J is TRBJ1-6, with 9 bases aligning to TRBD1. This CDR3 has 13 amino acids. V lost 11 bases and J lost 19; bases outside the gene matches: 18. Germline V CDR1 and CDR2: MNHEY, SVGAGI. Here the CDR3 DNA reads TGTGCCGCCTTAGGGACAGGGACCCTTACCGTTCACTTT. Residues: CAALGTGTLTVHF.

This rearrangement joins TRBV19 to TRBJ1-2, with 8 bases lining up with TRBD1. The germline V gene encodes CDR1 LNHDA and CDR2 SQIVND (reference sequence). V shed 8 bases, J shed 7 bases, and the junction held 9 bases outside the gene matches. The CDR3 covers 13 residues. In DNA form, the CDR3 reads TGTGCCAGTTTACTCAGGACAGGGAGTGGCTACACCTTC. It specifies CASLLRTGSGYTF.

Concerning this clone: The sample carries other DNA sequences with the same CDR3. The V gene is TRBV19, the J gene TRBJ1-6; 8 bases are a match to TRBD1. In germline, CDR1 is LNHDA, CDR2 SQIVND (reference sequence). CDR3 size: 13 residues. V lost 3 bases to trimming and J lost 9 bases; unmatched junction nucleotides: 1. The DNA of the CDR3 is TGTGCCAGTAGTATCGACAGGGGTTCACCCCTCCACTTT. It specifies CASSIDRGSPLHF.

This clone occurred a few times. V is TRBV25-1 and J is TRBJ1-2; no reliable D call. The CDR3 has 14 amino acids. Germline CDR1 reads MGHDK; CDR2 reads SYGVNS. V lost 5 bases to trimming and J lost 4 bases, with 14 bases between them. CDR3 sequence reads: CASSISDGIYGYTF. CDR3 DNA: TGTGCCAGCAGTATCTCGGACGGGATCTATGGCTACACCTTC.

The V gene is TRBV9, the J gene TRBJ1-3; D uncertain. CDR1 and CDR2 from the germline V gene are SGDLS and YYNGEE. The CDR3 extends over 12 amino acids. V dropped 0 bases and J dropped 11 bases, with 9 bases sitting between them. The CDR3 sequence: CASSVGTTPIYF. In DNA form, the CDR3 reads TGTGCCAGCAGCGTAGGCACGACACCCATATATTTT.

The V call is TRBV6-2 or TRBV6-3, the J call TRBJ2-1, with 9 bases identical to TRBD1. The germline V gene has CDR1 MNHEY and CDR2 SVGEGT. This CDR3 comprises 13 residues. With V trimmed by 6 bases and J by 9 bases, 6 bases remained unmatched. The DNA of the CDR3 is TGTGCCAGCAGCCCGGGACAGGGCACTGAGCAGTTCTTC. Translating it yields CASSPGQGTEQFF.

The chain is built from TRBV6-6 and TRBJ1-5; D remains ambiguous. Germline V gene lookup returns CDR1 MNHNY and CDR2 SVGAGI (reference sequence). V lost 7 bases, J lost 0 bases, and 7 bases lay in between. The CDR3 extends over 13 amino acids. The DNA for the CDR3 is TGTGCCAGCACCCGCTATAGCAATCAGCCCCAGCATTTT. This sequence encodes CASTRYSNQPQHF.

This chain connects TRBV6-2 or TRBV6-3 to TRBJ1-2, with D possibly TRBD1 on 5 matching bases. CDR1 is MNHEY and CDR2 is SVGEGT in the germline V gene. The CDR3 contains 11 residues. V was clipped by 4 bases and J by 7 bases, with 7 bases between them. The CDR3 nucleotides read TGTGCCAGCAGTTTCAGGGTTGGCTACACCTTC. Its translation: CASSFRVGYTF.

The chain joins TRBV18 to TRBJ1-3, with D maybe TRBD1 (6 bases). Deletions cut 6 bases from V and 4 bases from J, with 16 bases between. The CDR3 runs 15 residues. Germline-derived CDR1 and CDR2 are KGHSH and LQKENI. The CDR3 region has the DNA TGTGCCAGCTCCCTCGACAGGATGAACGGAAACACCATATATTTT. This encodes CASSLDRMNGNTIYF.

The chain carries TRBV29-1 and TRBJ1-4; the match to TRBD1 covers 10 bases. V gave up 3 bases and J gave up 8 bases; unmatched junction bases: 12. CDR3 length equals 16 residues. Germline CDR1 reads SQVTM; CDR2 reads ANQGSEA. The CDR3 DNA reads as TGCAGCGTTGACCCTGGGGGCGGGACAGGGGCCGAAAAACTGTTTTTT. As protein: CSVDPGGGTGAEKLFF. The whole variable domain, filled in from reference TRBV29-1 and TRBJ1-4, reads SAVISQKPSRDICQRGTSLTIQCQVDSQVTMMFWYRQQPGQSLTLIATANQGSEATYESGFVIDKFPISRPNLTFSTLTVSNMSPEDSSIYLCSVDPGGGTGAEKLFFGSGTQLSVL.